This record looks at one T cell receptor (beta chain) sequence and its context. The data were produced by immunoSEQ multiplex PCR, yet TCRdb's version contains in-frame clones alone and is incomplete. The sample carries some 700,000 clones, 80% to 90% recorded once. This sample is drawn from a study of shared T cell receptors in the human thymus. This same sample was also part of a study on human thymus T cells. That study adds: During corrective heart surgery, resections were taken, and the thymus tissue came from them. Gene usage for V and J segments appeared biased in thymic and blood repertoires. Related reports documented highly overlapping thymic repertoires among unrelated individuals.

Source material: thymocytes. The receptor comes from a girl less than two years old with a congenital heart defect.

The DNA of the CDR3 is TGTGCCATCAGTGAGTCCGGGACAGGGATCCAGCCCCAGCATTTT. It is translated as CAISESGTGIQPQHF. The chain couples TRBV10-3 to TRBJ1-5; TRBD1 aligns across 9 bases. With V trimmed by 0 bases and J by 7 bases, 4 bases remained unmatched. Looked up from germline, CDR1 is ENHRY and CDR2 is SYGVKD. CDR3 length equals 15 residues.